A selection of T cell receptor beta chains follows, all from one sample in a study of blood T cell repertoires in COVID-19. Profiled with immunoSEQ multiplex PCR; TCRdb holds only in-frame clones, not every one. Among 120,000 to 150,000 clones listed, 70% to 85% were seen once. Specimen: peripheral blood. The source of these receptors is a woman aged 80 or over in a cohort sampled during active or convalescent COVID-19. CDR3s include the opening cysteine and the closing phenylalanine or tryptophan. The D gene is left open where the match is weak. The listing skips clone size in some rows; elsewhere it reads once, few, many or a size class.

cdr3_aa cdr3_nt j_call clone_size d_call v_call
CASSEVLIQGGGYTF TGTGCCAGCAGTGAAGTACTCATACAGGGGGGCGGCTACACCTTC TRBJ1-2 NA TRBD1 TRBV6-1
CASTRLAGNTDTQYF TGTGCCAGCACGCGACTAGCGGGGAACACAGATACGCAGTATTTT TRBJ2-3 NA TRBD2 TRBV2
CASNKIGGRDYGYTF TGTGCCAGCAATAAAATCGGGGGCAGGGACTACGGCTACACCTTC TRBJ1-2 NA NA TRBV11-2
CASSPKDRGAYQPQHF TGTGCCAGTAGTCCCAAGGACCGCGGGGCGTATCAGCCCCAGCATTTT TRBJ1-5 NA NA TRBV19
CATSDFPGGGYTF TGTGCCACCAGTGATTTCCCGGGGGGGGGCTACACCTTC TRBJ1-2 NA NA TRBV24-1
CASRQGLNTEAFF TGTGCCAGCCGACAGGGACTGAACACTGAAGCTTTCTTT TRBJ1-1 NA TRBD1 TRBV7-3
CASSELGTGGGYGYTF TGTGCCAGCAGTGAATTGGGGACAGGGGGCGGTTATGGCTACACCTTC TRBJ1-2 few TRBD1 TRBV2
CASSISQGTNEKLFF TGTGCCAGCAGTATTAGTCAGGGAACTAATGAAAAACTGTTTTTT TRBJ1-4 NA NA TRBV6-5
CASSLSGSGANVLTF TGCGCCAGCAGCTTATCGGGCTCTGGGGCCAACGTCCTGACTTTC TRBJ2-6 NA NA TRBV5-1
CAWSLRGGLTEAFF TGTGCCTGGAGCCTCCGGGGGGGACTCACTGAAGCTTTCTTT TRBJ1-1 NA NA TRBV30
CASSPFTTSGLYSTDTQYF TGTGCCAGCTCACCATTTACTACTAGCGGGTTATACAGCACAGATACGCAGTATTTT TRBJ2-3 few TRBD2 TRBV18
CASSRTRGGGTDTQYF TGTGCCAGCAGCCGTACTCGAGGGGGGGGCACAGATACGCAGTATTTT TRBJ2-3 once NA TRBV5-4
CSVGYGMNTEAFF TGCAGCGTTGGGTACGGGATGAACACTGAAGCTTTCTTT TRBJ1-1 NA NA TRBV29-1
CASRTGEGQPQHF TGTGCCAGCAGGACAGGGGAGGGTCAGCCCCAGCATTTT TRBJ1-5 few TRBD1 TRBV2
CASSTRRTGGGWNQPQHF TGTGCCAGTAGTACTCGTCGGACAGGGGGCGGTTGGAATCAGCCCCAGCATTTT TRBJ1-5 NA TRBD1 TRBV19
CASSEGLASTDTQYF TGTGCCAGCAGTGAAGGGTTAGCTAGCACAGATACGCAGTATTTT TRBJ2-3 NA NA TRBV6-1
CASRKGGGNTEAFF TGTGCCAGCAGAAAAGGCGGGGGGAACACTGAAGCTTTCTTT TRBJ1-1 NA NA TRBV9
CASSTHTGADTQYF TGTGCCAGTAGTACCCACACAGGGGCAGATACGCAGTATTTT TRBJ2-3 NA TRBD1 TRBV19
CASYDSGTTEAFF TGTGCCAGCTATGATTCAGGAACCACTGAAGCTTTCTTT TRBJ1-1 NA NA TRBV28
CASSSRRQGGNTGELFF TGTGCCAGCAGCTCCCGGAGACAGGGGGGGAACACCGGGGAGCTGTTTTTT TRBJ2-2 NA TRBD1 TRBV3-1/TRBV3-2
CASSYSLSAGELFF TGTGCCAGCAGCTACTCCCTGAGTGCAGGGGAGCTGTTTTTT TRBJ2-2 NA NA TRBV7-2
CASSQELAGHTDTQYF TGTGCCAGCAGCCAAGAACTAGCGGGGCACACAGATACGCAGTATTTT TRBJ2-3 NA TRBD2 TRBV3-1/TRBV3-2
CSVGDRGSYQPQHF TGCAGCGTAGGGGACAGGGGTAGTTATCAGCCCCAGCATTTT TRBJ1-5 NA TRBD1 TRBV29-1
CASVEGAREKLFF TGTGCCAGCGTCGAGGGGGCGCGGGAAAAACTGTTTTTT TRBJ1-4 few TRBD1 TRBV6-5
CASSSGLWGGNTDTQYF TGTGCCAGCAGCTCGGGGTTGTGGGGGGGCAACACAGATACGCAGTATTTT TRBJ2-3 NA NA TRBV5-4
CASSQSQLRGSYNEQFF TGTGCCAGCAGCCAAAGTCAGCTAAGGGGGTCCTACAATGAGCAGTTCTTC TRBJ2-1 few NA TRBV3-1/TRBV3-2
CASSPGLMDYGYTF TGTGCCAGCTCACCAGGGCTAATGGACTATGGCTACACCTTC TRBJ1-2 once NA TRBV18
CASSFSSYNSPLHF TGTGCCAGCAGTTTCAGCTCCTATAATTCACCCCTCCACTTT TRBJ1-6 NA NA TRBV27
CASKDSLNTEAFF TGTGCCAGCAAGGACAGCTTGAACACTGAAGCTTTCTTT TRBJ1-1 NA NA TRBV19
CASSASPGQGNTEAFF TGTGCCAGCAGCGCGTCCCCGGGACAGGGGAACACTGAAGCTTTCTTT TRBJ1-1 NA TRBD1 TRBV7-8
CASKEQGGGEKLFF TGTGCCAGCAAAGAACAGGGAGGGGGTGAAAAACTGTTTTTT TRBJ1-4 NA NA TRBV2
CASSQGLAGGAYF TGTGCCAGCAGCCAGGGACTAGCGGGGGGGGCGTACTTC TRBJ2-5 NA TRBD2 TRBV3-1/TRBV3-2
CASSLGQEEAGGYTF TGTGCCAGCAGCTTAGGCCAGGAGGAGGCGGGCGGCTACACCTTC TRBJ1-2 NA NA TRBV13
CASSFEVNYGYTF TGTGCCAGCAGCTTCGAGGTTAACTATGGCTACACCTTC TRBJ1-2 once NA TRBV7-8
CASSQDRQGASYEQYF TGTGCCAGCAGCCAAGATAGGCAGGGGGCATCCTACGAGCAGTACTTC TRBJ2-7 NA TRBD1 TRBV4-2
CAIGRTSASQETQYF TGTGCCATCGGGCGGACTAGCGCCTCCCAAGAGACCCAGTACTTC TRBJ2-5 NA TRBD2 TRBV10-3
CAWSSQGGAPLHF TGTGCCTGGAGTTCGCAGGGGGGAGCACCCCTCCACTTT TRBJ1-6 NA TRBD1 TRBV30
CASIRTGGLNQPQHF TGTGCCAGTATAAGAACAGGGGGCCTGAATCAGCCCCAGCATTTT TRBJ1-5 NA TRBD1 TRBV19
CASSLRTRGTDTQYF TGTGCCAGCAGCTTACGGACCAGGGGCACAGATACGCAGTATTTT TRBJ2-3 NA NA TRBV5-8
CASSLTGSANTGELFF TGTGCCAGCAGCTTGACAGGGTCCGCGAACACCGGGGAGCTGTTTTTT TRBJ2-2 NA TRBD1 TRBV7-2
CASSQDGGRQETQYF TGCGCCAGCAGCCAAGATGGAGGCAGACAAGAGACCCAGTACTTC TRBJ2-5 once NA TRBV4-1
CASSLWGDQPQHF TGTGCCAGCAGCTTGTGGGGAGATCAGCCCCAGCATTTT TRBJ1-5 NA NA TRBV7-9
CASSQGPHGGGTQPQHF TGTGCCAGCAGCCAAGGGCCCCACGGGGGTGGTACGCAGCCCCAGCATTTT TRBJ1-5 NA NA TRBV3-1/TRBV3-2
CASSSSGGRGYTF TGTGCCAGCAGCTCGTCCGGGGGACGTGGCTACACCTTC TRBJ1-2 NA NA TRBV5-5
CASSQDRANYGYTF TGTGCCAGCTCCCAGGACAGGGCTAACTATGGCTACACCTTC TRBJ1-2 NA TRBD1 TRBV18
CASQRQGLYEQYF TGTGCCAGCCAGAGACAGGGTTTGTACGAGCAGTACTTC TRBJ2-7 NA TRBD1 TRBV12-3/TRBV12-4
CASSLEPSGGPGRRATQYF TGTGCCAGCAGCTTGGAGCCCAGCGGGGGGCCGGGTCGCAGGGCGACCCAGTACTTC TRBJ2-5 NA TRBD2 TRBV7-2
CATSDPGQGGNEQFF TGTGCCACCAGTGACCCCGGACAGGGGGGCAATGAGCAGTTCTTC TRBJ2-1 NA TRBD1 TRBV24-1
CASSQDLGGPQYF TGTGCCAGCAGCCAAGATTTAGGTGGGCCCCAGTACTTC TRBJ2-5 once NA TRBV14
CASSLNTGNTIYF TGTGCCAGCAGCTTAAACACTGGAAACACCATATATTTT TRBJ1-3 NA NA TRBV5-8
CASSLGGRSTDTQYF TGTGCCAGCAGCTTGGGAGGGAGGAGCACAGATACGCAGTATTTT TRBJ2-3 NA TRBD2 TRBV11-2
CASRETGVGSPLHF TGTGCCAGCAGAGAAACAGGGGTCGGTTCACCCCTCCACTTT TRBJ1-6 few TRBD1 TRBV2
CASSAAANTEAFF TGTGCCAGCAGCGCGGCGGCGAACACTGAAGCTTTCTTT TRBJ1-1 few NA TRBV9
CASRVKQGAGELFF TGTGCCAGCAGGGTGAAACAGGGGGCCGGGGAGCTGTTTTTT TRBJ2-2 NA TRBD1 TRBV6-5
CASSVKRDSPQYF TGCGCCAGCAGCGTTAAACGGGACTCCCCGCAGTATTTT TRBJ2-3 once NA TRBV10-1
CASSVRGGPNQPQHF TGTGCCAGTAGCGTCCGGGGAGGGCCCAATCAGCCCCAGCATTTT TRBJ1-5 few NA TRBV19
CASSLDGTIPGYTF TGTGCCAGCAGCTTAGACGGGACAATCCCTGGCTACACCTTC TRBJ1-2 NA NA TRBV11-1